These T cell receptor beta chains were read from a single sample in a study of shared clonotypes between healthy human individuals. The protocol was immunoSEQ multiplex PCR, while the TCRdb copy is restricted to in-frame clones and leaves out a portion. Of some 980,000 clones listed, over 60% were seen once; the top ten hold approximately 1.5%. The specimen sequenced was memory CD4+ T cells sorted from blood. The receptor source for this set is a man aged 18 to 29 in good health. Each CDR3 is given with its conserved first and last residue. D genes are given only for firm matches. Some rows mark clone size as missing; the rest say once, few, many or name a class of expanded clone.

TRBV7-2,.,.,TRBJ2-1,TGTGCCAGCAGCTTAAAGGGCGGAGTAGCGCGGGCCGGATACAATGAGCAGTTCTTC,CASSLKGGVARAGYNEQFF
TRBV9,.,.,TRBJ2-2,TGTGCCAGCAGACAGGGGAGGAGTTCCGGGGAGCTGTTTTTT,CASRQGRSSGELFF
TRBV28,.,.,TRBJ2-5,TGTGCCAGCAACGGGGGCCACCAAGAGACCCAGTACTTC,CASNGGHQETQYF
TRBV5-8,TRBD1,.,TRBJ2-5,TGTGCCAGCAGCTCTTCTCGGGACAGGGGGCGAAAGACCCAGTACTTC,CASSSSRDRGRKTQYF
TRBV5-1,TRBD1,.,TRBJ1-1,TGCGCCAGCAGCCTGGGACAGGGAGGCCACACTGAAGCTTTCTTT,CASSLGQGGHTEAFF
TRBV28,.,.,TRBJ1-6,TGTGCCACCAAAATGGGCCTCTCCTATAATTCACCCCTCCACTTT,CATKMGLSYNSPLHF
TRBV7-9,TRBD1,few,TRBJ1-4,TGTGCCAGCAGCTGGTCGGGACAGGGGTACGAAAAACTGTTTTTT,CASSWSGQGYEKLFF
TRBV5-1,.,few,TRBJ2-7,TGCGCCAGCAGCTTGCGGCCAGATGAGCAGTACTTC,CASSLRPDEQYF
TRBV5-4,.,.,TRBJ1-6,TGTGCCAGCAGCCCCGCGGGGGGGGTGGGTTCACCCCTCCACTTT,CASSPAGGVGSPLHF
TRBV7-6,TRBD1,.,TRBJ2-5,TGTGCCAGCAGCCCAATTTCGGGACAGGGAATCCAAGAGACCCAGTACTTC,CASSPISGQGIQETQYF
TRBV30,TRBD1,.,TRBJ2-5,TGTGCCTGGAGTGTATACGGGACAGGGGGCATAGGGACCCAGTACTTC,CAWSVYGTGGIGTQYF
TRBV15,.,.,TRBJ2-7,TGTGCCACCAGCAGGGATAGACAGGTGAACGAGCAGTACTTC,CATSRDRQVNEQYF
TRBV18,TRBD1,.,TRBJ2-7,TGTGCCAGCTCACCATCGGACAGGGGCAGCTACGAGCAGTACTTC,CASSPSDRGSYEQYF
TRBV18,.,.,TRBJ1-5,TGTGCCAGCTCACCCGACCAAAACCTGCCCCAGCATTTT,CASSPDQNLPQHF
TRBV13,TRBD2,once,TRBJ2-3,TGTGCCAGCAGCCGTAGCGGGGGGGCTCGGTTGGATACGCAGTATTTT,CASSRSGGARLDTQYF
TRBV5-1,TRBD1,.,TRBJ1-1,TGCGCCAGCAGCTTTATGGACAGGGGTACTGAAGCTTTCTTT,CASSFMDRGTEAFF
TRBV9,.,.,TRBJ1-2,TGTGCCAGCAGCGTAGGCAGGGTTGACTATGGCTACACCTTC,CASSVGRVDYGYTF
TRBV29-1,TRBD1,.,TRBJ1-1,TGCAGCGTTGGAGGACAGGGTGAAGCTTTCTTT,CSVGGQGEAFF
TRBV7-8,.,once,TRBJ2-7,TGTGCCAGCAGCACCAGGACCGCCAGGGTCTTC,CASSTRTARVF
TRBV4-1,.,once,TRBJ2-5,TGCGCCAGCAGCCAAGGGACGGGGCTAAGGGAGACCCAGTACTTC,CASSQGTGLRETQYF
TRBV6-4,TRBD1,.,TRBJ2-3,TGTGCCAGCAGTCCCGACAGGGGGGATACGCAGTATTTT,CASSPDRGDTQYF
TRBV12-5,.,.,TRBJ1-2,TGTGCTAGTGGTTTGGCCGTTTCAAGGGAGGGCTACACCTTC,CASGLAVSREGYTF
TRBV9,.,.,TRBJ2-7,TGTGCCAGCAGCGTAGAATTAGGACAGCCCTACGAGCAGTACTTC,CASSVELGQPYEQYF
TRBV7-9,TRBD2,.,TRBJ2-5,TGTGCCAGCAGCCCCTCGCGGGGGGGCCAAGAGACCCAGTACTTC,CASSPSRGGQETQYF
TRBV4-2,TRBD2,few,TRBJ2-1,TGTGCCAGCAGCCAACGGACTAGCGGCTCCTACAATGAGCAGTTCTTC,CASSQRTSGSYNEQFF
TRBV30,.,.,TRBJ1-5,TGTGCCACCAGCACGGGGAGCAATCAGCCCCAGCATTTT,CATSTGSNQPQHF
TRBV9,.,.,TRBJ2-7,TGTGCCAGCAGCGTAGAGCTATCACGAGGCGAGCAGTACTTC,CASSVELSRGEQYF
TRBV7-2,TRBD2,.,TRBJ2-7,TGTGCCAGCAGCTTACGGCTAGCGGGAGGAAACGAGCAGTACTTC,CASSLRLAGGNEQYF
TRBV5-1,TRBD2,once,TRBJ2-7,TGCGCCAGCCACGAGTTAGCGGGGGTCGGCGAGCAGTACTTC,CASHELAGVGEQYF
TRBV15,TRBD1,.,TRBJ2-1,TGTGCCACCAGCAGTTTCGGGACAGGGCGGAATGAGCAGTTCTTC,CATSSFGTGRNEQFF
TRBV5-6,.,.,TRBJ2-5,TGTGCCAGCAGCTTCGGCAGCCAAGAGACCCAGTACTTC,CASSFGSQETQYF
TRBV13,TRBD2,.,TRBJ2-2,TGTGCCAGCAAGGTACGGGGACTATCGAACACCGGGGAGCTGTTTTTT,CASKVRGLSNTGELFF
TRBV28,.,.,TRBJ2-5,TGTGCCAGCAGTTTATCGGGCAGCCGGTACCAAGAGACCCAGTACTTC,CASSLSGSRYQETQYF
TRBV10-2,.,.,TRBJ2-3,TGCGCCAGCAGTGGACAGATACTCACAGATACGCAGTATTTT,CASSGQILTDTQYF
TRBV29-1,.,.,TRBJ2-7,TGCAGCGTTGAACAGGGCCACGAGCAGTACTTC,CSVEQGHEQYF
TRBV18,.,.,TRBJ1-1,TGTGCCAGCTCACCAGCGGCCATGAACACTGAAGCTTTCTTT,CASSPAAMNTEAFF
TRBV7-2,TRBD2,.,TRBJ2-7,TGTGCCAGCAGCTTAGGCCTAGCGGCGGAGCAGTACTTC,CASSLGLAAEQYF
TRBV5-1,TRBD1,.,TRBJ1-5,TGCGCCAGCAGCTTGGAGACAGGGGGCAATCAGCCCCAGCATTTT,CASSLETGGNQPQHF
TRBV5-1,.,.,TRBJ1-2,TGCGCCAGCAGCCGAGATTCCTATGGCTACACCTTC,CASSRDSYGYTF
TRBV6-5,.,.,TRBJ1-5,TGTGCCAGCAGTTACTTTGGAATTGGTAGCAATCAGCCCCAGCATTTT,CASSYFGIGSNQPQHF
TRBV10-3,.,.,TRBJ2-2,TGTGCCATCAGTGAGCAGGAGAACACCGGGGAGCTGTTTTTT,CAISEQENTGELFF
TRBV6-5,TRBD1,.,TRBJ1-1,TGTGCCAGCAGTGGACAGGGGGGGGCCACTGAAGCTTTCTTT,CASSGQGGATEAFF
TRBV5-1,TRBD1,.,TRBJ2-7,TGCGCCAGCAGCTATTCCACCGGGACAGGGGGGTCCGAGCAGTACTTC,CASSYSTGTGGSEQYF
TRBV18,.,.,TRBJ1-5,TGTGCCAGCTCACCGCAGGCAGGAGCACAGGGAAATCAGCCCCAGCATTTT,CASSPQAGAQGNQPQHF
TRBV7-8,TRBD1,few,TRBJ1-2,TGTGCCAGCAGCTTGAGGACAGGGGATCTATATGGCTACACCTTC,CASSLRTGDLYGYTF
TRBV7-2,TRBD1,.,TRBJ1-3,TGTGCCAGCAGCTCTCGGGGACAGGGGGCGAACACCATATATTTT,CASSSRGQGANTIYF
TRBV6-4,.,.,TRBJ1-1,TGTGCCAGCAGGGAAGACATAATGGCCACTGAAGCTTTCTTT,CASREDIMATEAFF
TRBV2,TRBD2,.,TRBJ2-2,TGTGCCAGCAGAGACAGGACTAGCTACGGGGAGCTGTTTTTT,CASRDRTSYGELFF
TRBV6-4,.,.,TRBJ1-5,TGTGCCAGTGCGGTTCTGGGGGTCGGGAATCAGCCCCAGCATTTT,CASAVLGVGNQPQHF
TRBV18,TRBD2,.,TRBJ2-7,TGTGCCAGCTCACCAAGTAGCGGGAATGGTTTCGAGCAGTACTTC,CASSPSSGNGFEQYF
TRBV9,.,.,TRBJ2-5,TGTGCCAGCAGCGTAGGGCTAACCCAAGAGACCCAGTACTTC,CASSVGLTQETQYF
TRBV5-6,.,.,TRBJ1-1,TGTGCCAGCAGCGATCCATCGAGGTACACTGAAGCTTTCTTT,CASSDPSRYTEAFF
TRBV9,TRBD2,.,TRBJ2-1,TGTGCCAGCAGCCCCGGGACTAGCGGGGGGAGAAATGAGCAGTTCTTC,CASSPGTSGGRNEQFF
TRBV10-1,.,.,TRBJ2-3,TGCGCCAGCAGTGCCCAGGTGGCAGATACGCAGTATTTT,CASSAQVADTQYF
TRBV5-1,TRBD2,.,TRBJ2-1,TGCGCCAGCAGCTTGGCCGGCGGGGGAGCCTACAATGAGCAGTTCTTC,CASSLAGGGAYNEQFF
TRBV6-1,TRBD2,few,TRBJ2-7,TGTGCCAGTAAAGCTCTAGCGGGCTCCTACGAGCAGTACTTC,CASKALAGSYEQYF
TRBV5-4,TRBD1,.,TRBJ1-2,TGTGCCAGCAGCCCAGGGACAGGGGACAACTATGGCTACACCTTC,CASSPGTGDNYGYTF
TRBV18,.,.,TRBJ2-1,TGTGCCAGCTCACCTCGAGGGGTCGGCGAGCAGTTCTTC,CASSPRGVGEQFF
TRBV28,TRBD1,.,TRBJ1-2,TGTGCCAGCAGTTTAGACGGACAGGGGTTGTATGGCTACACCTTC,CASSLDGQGLYGYTF
TRBV12-5,.,.,TRBJ2-7,TGTGCTAGTGGTTTGGAGCACGAATCCTACGAGCAGTACTTC,CASGLEHESYEQYF